This T cell receptor beta chain was sequenced in a study of T cells in tuberculosis. Study as a whole: In South Africa, adults with active tuberculosis were compared with IGRA-negative and latently infected IGRA-positive adolescents.

Data came from immunoSEQ multiplex PCR; TCRdb stores just in-frame clones and leaves some out. The sample includes over 30,000 clones, approximately 93% seen only once; the top ten take roughly 11%. Study observations and caveats: The TCR-beta difference was not significant; alpha differences partly reflected length.

This CDR3 is 14 amino acids long. Germline CDR1 LNHNV, CDR2 YYDKDF (reference sequence). V trimming: 3 bases; J trimming: 2 bases; junction bases outside the gene matches: 3. As for this clone: What it binds is unknown.

Time point: new active TB diagnosis, blood taken before or within 7 days of starting treatment. Included patients were adults of at least 18, HIV-seronegative, South African. This chain uses TRBV15 with TRBJ1-2, with 7 bases aligning to TRBD1. The receptor's source is an adult with tuberculosis. The sequencing here drew on PBMCs, taken at tuberculosis diagnosis. As DNA, the CDR3 is TGTGCCACCAGCAGTTCACAGGGGAACTATGGCTACACCTTC. Translation: CATSSSQGNYGYTF. The full variable domain, with the rest looked up from reference TRBV15 and TRBJ1-2, is DAMVIQNPRYQVTQFGKPVTLSCSQTLNHNVMYWYQQKSSQAPKLLFHYYDKDFNNEADTPDNFQSRRPNTSFCFLDIRSPGLGDTAMYLCATSSSQGNYGYTFGSGTRLTVV.